Detailed here is one T cell receptor beta chain. The record originates from a study of stem cell transplantation in POMP-related autoinflammatory disease. For the study at large: Hypothesis: faulty thymoproteasomes impair CD8+ T-cell selection, skewing TRB repertoires.

Data came from immunoSEQ multiplex PCR; TCRdb stores just in-frame clones and leaves some out. Seen here are some 33,000 clones, almost 90% observed once, and the top ten hold approximately 0.72%. CDR3 length: 12 residues. Between the trimmed V and J ends, which lost 8 bases and 6 bases, there was a span of 10 bases. The germline CDR1 and CDR2 sequences are WSHSY and SAAADI. This specimen consisted of CD4+ T cells from PBMCs, obtained before stem cell transplantation. This TCR came from a human donor with POMP-related autoinflammation and immune dysregulation (PRAID). The chain carries TRBV10-2 and TRBJ1-4, with D possibly matching TRBD1 (5 bases). The CDR3 sequence: CASRDRDEKLFF. CDR3 nucleotides: TGCGCCAGCCGGGACCGTGATGAAAAACTGTTTTTT.